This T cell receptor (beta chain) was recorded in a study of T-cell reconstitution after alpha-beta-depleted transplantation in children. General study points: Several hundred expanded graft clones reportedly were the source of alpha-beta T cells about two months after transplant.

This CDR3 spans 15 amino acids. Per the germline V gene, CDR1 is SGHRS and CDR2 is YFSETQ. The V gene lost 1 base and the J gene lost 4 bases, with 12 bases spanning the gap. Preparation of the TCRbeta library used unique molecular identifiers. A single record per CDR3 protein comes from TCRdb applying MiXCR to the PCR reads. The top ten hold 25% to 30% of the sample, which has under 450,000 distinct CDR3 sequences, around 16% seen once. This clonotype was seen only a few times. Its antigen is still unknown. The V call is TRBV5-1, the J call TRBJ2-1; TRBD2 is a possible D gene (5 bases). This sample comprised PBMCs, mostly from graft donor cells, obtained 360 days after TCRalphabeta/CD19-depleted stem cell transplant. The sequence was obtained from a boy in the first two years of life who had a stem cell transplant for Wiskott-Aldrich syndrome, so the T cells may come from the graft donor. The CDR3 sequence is CASSLLLGQYNEQFF. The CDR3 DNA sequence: TGCGCCAGCAGCTTGTTACTAGGGCAATACAATGAGCAGTTCTTC.